The clone carrying this T cell receptor (beta chain) was counted a few times. Its cognate antigen is unknown. Profiling relied on immunoSEQ multiplex PCR, and the TCRdb table lists in-frame clones only, not all of them. The sample contains approximately 12,000 clones, around 70% of which appear only once. The sample is drawn from a study of tissue T cells after allogeneic stem cell transplantation. Overall study: Pathologist review favored tissue samples showing histologically apparent lymphocytes.

Comparators without hematopoietic cell transplant had other cancers, at least five gastrointestinal samples, and no known gastrointestinal disease. V was pared by 4 bases and J by 2 bases, with 14 bases between. The CDR3 contains 16 residues. Germline CDR1 and CDR2: MGHDK and SYGVNS. Study-level findings and limits: This small cohort was clinically heterogeneous, and sampling depth was a limitation.

The sample here was tissue from the right colon, taken at autopsy. The sequence was obtained from a woman aged 18 to 55 with breast cancer. V gene TRBV25-1 combines with J gene TRBJ2-2; no firm D call. The CDR3 loop reads CASSVQIGKNTGELFF. CDR3 nucleotides: TGTGCCAGCAGTGTCCAGATTGGGAAAAACACCGGGGAGCTGTTTTTT.